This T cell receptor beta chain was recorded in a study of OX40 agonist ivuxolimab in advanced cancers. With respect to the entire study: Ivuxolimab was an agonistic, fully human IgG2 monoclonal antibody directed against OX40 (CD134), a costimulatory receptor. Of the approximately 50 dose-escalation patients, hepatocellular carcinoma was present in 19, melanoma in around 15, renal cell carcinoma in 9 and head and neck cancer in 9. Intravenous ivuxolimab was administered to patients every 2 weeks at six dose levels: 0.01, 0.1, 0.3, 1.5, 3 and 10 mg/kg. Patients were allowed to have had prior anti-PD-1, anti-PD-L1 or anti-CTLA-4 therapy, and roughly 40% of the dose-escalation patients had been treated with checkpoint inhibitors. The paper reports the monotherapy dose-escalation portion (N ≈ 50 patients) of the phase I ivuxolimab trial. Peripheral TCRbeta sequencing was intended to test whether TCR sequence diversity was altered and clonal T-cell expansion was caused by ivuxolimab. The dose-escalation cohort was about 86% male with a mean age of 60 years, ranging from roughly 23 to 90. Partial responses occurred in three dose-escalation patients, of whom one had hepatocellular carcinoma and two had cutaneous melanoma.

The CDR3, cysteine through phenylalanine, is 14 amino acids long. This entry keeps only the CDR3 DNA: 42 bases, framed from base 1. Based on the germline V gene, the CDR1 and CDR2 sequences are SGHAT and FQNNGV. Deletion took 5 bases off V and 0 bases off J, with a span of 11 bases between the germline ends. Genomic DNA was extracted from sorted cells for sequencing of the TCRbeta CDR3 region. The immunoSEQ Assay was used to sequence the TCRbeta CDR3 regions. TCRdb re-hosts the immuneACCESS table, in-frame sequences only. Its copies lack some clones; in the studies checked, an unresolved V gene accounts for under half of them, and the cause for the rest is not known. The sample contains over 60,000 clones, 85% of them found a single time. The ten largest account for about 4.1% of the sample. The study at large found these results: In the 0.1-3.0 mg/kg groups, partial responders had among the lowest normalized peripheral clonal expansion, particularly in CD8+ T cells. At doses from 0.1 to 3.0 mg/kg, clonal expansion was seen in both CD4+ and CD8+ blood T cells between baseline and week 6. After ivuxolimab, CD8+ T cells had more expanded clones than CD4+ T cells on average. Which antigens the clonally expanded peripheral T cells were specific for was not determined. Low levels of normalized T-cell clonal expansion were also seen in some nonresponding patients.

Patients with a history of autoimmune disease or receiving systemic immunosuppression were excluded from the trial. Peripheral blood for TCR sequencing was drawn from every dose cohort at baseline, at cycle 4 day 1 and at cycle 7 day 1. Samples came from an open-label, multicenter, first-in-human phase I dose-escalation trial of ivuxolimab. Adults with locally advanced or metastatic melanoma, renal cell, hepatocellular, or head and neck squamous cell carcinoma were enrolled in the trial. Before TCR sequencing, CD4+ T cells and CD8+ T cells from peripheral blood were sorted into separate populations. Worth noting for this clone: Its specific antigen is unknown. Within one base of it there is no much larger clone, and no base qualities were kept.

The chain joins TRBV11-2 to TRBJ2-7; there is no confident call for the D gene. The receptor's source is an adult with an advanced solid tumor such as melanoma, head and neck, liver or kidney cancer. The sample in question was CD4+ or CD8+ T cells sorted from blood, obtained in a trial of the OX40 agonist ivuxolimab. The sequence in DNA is TGTGCCAGCAGCATAGGGCCAAGCTCCTACGAGCAGTACTTC. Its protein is CASSIGPSSYEQYF.